This T cell receptor beta chain was recovered during a study of Graves' ophthalmopathy and Graves' hyperthyroidism. The authors enrolled newly diagnosed hyperthyroidism patients aged 18 to 65 with under 2 months' duration. Other autoimmune diseases, uncontrolled infections, pregnancy or lactation excluded patients from enrollment. From germline, CDR1 is SNHLY and CDR2 FYNNEI. The J segment lost 2 bases and the V segment lost 5 bases, leaving 9 bases of the junction unmatched. The length of the CDR3 is 17 residues. RNA transcripts yielded amplified TCR beta CDR3 regions. Scientists carried out first-round RT-PCR using HTBI primers and then a second-round multiplex PCR. TCRdb analysed the multiplex PCR reads with MiXCR anew, one entry per CDR3 protein. Of around 520,000 distinct CDR3 sequences listed, roughly 40% are singletons.

The sequence was collected from an adult man with Graves' hyperthyroidism. The chain links TRBV2 to TRBJ2-2; 9 bases are shared with TRBD2. Sequenced sample: peripheral blood or thyroid tissue (not recorded which). The CDR3 is CASSLSSGLANTGELFF. As DNA, the CDR3 is TGTGCCAGCAGTCTGTCTTCGGGACTAGCAAACACCGGGGAGCTGTTTTTT.